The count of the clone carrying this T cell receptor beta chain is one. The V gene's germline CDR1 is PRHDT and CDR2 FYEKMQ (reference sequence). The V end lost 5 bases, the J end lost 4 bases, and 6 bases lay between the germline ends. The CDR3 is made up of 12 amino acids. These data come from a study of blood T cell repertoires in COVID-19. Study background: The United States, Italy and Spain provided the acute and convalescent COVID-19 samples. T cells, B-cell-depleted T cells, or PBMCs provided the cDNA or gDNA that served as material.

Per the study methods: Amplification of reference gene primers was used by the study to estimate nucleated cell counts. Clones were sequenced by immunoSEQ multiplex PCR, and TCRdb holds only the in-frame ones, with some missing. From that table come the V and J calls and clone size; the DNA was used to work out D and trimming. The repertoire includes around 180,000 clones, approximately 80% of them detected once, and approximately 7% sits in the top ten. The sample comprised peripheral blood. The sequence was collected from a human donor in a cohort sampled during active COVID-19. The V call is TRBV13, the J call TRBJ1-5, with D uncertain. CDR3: CASSVGNQPQHF. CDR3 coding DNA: TGTGCCAGCAGCGTCGGTAATCAGCCCCAGCATTTT.